This T cell receptor beta chain is from a study of shared T cell receptors in the human thymus. Germline lookup yields CDR1 SGHTS and CDR2 YDEGEE. The CDR3 covers 16 residues. V lost 1 base, J lost 0 bases, and 3 bases stayed unmatched. Clones were read by immunoSEQ multiplex PCR, and TCRdb kept only the in-frame ones, dropping some. This table holds about 710,000 clones, 87% found once. This same sample was also part of a study on human thymus T cells. That source reports: Corrective heart surgery yielded resections, and these provided the thymus tissue. Thymic and blood repertoires appeared to show biased V and J gene usage. Unrelated people showed highly overlapping thymic repertoires, related research reported.

This TCR came from a boy under two years old with a congenital heart defect. The V gene is TRBV5-8, the J gene TRBJ2-2, with 7 nucleotides matching TRBD1. Source material: thymocytes. This CDR3 is CASSLPGQANTGELFF. The CDR3 coding sequence is TGTGCCAGCAGCTTGCCCGGACAGGCGAACACCGGGGAGCTGTTTTTT.